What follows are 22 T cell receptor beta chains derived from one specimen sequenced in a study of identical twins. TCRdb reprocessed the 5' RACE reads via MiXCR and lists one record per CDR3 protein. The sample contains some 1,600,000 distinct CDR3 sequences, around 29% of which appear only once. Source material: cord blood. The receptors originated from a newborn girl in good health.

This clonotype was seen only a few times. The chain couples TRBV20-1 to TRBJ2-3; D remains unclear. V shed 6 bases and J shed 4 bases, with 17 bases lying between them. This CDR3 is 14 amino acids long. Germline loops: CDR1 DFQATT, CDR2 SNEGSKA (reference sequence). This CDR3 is CSASSFGGADTQYF. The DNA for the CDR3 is TGCAGTGCCAGTAGTTTTGGCGGAGCAGATACGCAGTATTTT.

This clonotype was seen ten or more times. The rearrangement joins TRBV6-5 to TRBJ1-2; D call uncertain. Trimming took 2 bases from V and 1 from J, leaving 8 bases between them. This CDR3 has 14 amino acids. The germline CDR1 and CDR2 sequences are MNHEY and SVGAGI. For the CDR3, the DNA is TGTGCCAGCAGTTACAAGGACGGTAACTATGGCTACACCTTC. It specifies CASSYKDGNYGYTF.

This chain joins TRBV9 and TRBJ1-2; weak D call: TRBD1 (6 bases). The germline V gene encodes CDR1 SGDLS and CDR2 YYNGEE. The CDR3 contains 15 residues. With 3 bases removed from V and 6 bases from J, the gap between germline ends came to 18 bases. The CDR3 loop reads CASSASGTSFNGYTF. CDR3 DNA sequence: TGTGCCAGCAGCGCATCCGGGACATCCTTTAATGGCTACACCTTC.

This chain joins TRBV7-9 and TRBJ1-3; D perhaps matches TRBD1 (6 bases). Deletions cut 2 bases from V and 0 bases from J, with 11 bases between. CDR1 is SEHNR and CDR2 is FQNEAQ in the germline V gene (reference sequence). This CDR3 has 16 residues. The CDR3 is CASSLRGSYSGNTIYF. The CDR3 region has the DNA TGTGCCAGCAGCTTAAGGGGGTCCTACTCTGGAAACACCATATATTTT.

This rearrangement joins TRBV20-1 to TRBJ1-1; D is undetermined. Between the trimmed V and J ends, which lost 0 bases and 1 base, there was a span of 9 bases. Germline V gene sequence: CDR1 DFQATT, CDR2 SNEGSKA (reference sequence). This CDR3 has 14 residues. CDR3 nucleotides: TGCAGTGCTAGAGATCACGGGGAGAACACTGAAGCTTTCTTT. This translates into CSARDHGENTEAFF.

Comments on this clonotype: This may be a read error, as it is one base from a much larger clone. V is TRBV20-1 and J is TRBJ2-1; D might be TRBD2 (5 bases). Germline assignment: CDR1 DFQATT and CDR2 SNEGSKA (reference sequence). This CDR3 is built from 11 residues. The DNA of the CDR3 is TGCAGTGCTAGCCCCGGGAATGAGCAGTTATTC. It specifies CSASPGNEQLF.

CDR3 bases: TGTGCCAGCAGGCTAACACAGGGGAACACCGGGGAGCTGTTTTTT. Translated: CASRLTQGNTGELFF. This chain uses TRBV12-3 or TRBV12-4 with TRBJ2-2, with a possible D match to TRBD1 (6 bases). There are 15 residues in the CDR3. V was clipped by 6 bases and J by 1 base, with 12 bases between them.

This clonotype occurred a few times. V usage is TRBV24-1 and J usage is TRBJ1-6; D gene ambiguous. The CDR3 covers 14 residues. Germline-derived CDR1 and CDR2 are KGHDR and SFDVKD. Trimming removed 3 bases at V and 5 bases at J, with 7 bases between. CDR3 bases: TGTGCCACCAGTGATGGGGAAAATAATTCACCCCTCCACTTT. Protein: CATSDGENNSPLHF.

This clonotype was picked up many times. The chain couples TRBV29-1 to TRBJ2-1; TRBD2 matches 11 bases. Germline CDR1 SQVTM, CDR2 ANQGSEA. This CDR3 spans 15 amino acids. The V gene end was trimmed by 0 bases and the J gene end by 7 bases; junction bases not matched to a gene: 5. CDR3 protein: CSVEERPSGRNEQFF. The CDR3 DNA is TGCAGCGTTGAAGAACGGCCTAGCGGGAGGAATGAGCAGTTCTTC.

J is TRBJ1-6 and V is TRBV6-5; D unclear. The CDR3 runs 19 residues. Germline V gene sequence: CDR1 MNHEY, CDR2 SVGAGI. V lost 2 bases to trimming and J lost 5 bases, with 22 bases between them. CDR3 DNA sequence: TGTGCCAGCAGTTACCAAACGGAGCCCTTCTGGGCGAATAATTCACCCCTCCACTTT. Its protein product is CASSYQTEPFWANNSPLHF.

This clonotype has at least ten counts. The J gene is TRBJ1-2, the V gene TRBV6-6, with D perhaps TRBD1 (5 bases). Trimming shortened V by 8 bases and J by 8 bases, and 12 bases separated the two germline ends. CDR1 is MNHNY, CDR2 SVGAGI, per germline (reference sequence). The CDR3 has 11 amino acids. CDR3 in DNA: TGTGCCAGCGGGGGGATTGAGGGCTACACCTTC. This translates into CASGGIEGYTF.

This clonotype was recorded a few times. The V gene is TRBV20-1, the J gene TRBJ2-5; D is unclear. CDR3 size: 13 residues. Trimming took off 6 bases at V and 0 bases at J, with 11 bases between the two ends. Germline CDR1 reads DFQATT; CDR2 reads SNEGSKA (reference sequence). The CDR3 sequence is CSARDLDQETQYF. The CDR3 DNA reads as TGCAGTGCCCGTGACTTGGACCAAGAGACCCAGTACTTC.

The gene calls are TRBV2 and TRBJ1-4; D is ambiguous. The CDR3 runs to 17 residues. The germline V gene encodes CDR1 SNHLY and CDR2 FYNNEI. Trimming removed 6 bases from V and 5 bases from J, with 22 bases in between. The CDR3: CASSLTFDRALNEKLFF. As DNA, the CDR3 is TGTGCCAGCAGCCTAACGTTCGACCGCGCCCTCAATGAAAAACTGTTTTTT.

In DNA, the CDR3 is TGTGCCAGCAGCCAAGATGGACTAGCGGGGTTCCTCTCCTACAATGAGCAGTTCTTC. It encodes CASSQDGLAGFLSYNEQFF. The chain employs TRBV3-1 and TRBJ2-1; 12 bases match TRBD2. The trim removed 0 bases at V and 0 bases at J, leaving 6 bases unmatched. Germline V gene data show CDR1 as LGHDT and CDR2 as YNNKEL (reference sequence). The CDR3 extends over 19 amino acids.

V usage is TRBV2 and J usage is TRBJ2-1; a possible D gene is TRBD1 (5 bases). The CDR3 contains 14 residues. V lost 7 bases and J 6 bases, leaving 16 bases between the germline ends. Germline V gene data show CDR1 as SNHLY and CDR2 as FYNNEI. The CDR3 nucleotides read TGTGCCAGCATCGGCAGGGAACGGGTCAATGAGCAGTTCTTC. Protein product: CASIGRERVNEQFF.

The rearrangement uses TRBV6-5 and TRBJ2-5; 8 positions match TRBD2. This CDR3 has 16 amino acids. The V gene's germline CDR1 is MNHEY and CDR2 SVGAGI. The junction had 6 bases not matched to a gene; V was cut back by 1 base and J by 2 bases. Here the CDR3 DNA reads TGTGCCAGCAGTTACTGGGGGACTAGACCACAAGAGACCCAGTACTTC. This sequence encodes CASSYWGTRPQETQYF.

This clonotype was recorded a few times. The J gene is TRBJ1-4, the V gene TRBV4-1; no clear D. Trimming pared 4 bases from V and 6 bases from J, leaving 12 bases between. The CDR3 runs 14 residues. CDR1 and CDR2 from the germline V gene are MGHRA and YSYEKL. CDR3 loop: CASSLLPGYEKLFF. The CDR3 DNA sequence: TGCGCCAGCAGCCTCCTACCGGGTTATGAAAAACTGTTTTTT.

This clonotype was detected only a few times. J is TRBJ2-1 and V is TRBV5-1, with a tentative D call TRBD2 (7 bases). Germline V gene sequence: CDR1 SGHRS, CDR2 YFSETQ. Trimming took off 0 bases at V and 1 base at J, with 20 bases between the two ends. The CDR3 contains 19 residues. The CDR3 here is CASSLVWGGALESYNEQFF. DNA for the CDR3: TGCGCCAGCAGCTTGGTGTGGGGGGGGGCCTTGGAATCCTACAATGAGCAGTTCTTC.

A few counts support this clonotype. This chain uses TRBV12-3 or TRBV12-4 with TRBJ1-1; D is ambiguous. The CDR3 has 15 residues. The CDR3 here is CVAQSQEVLNTEAFF. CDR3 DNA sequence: TGTGTAGCGCAGTCCCAGGAGGTCCTGAACACTGAAGCTTTCTTT.

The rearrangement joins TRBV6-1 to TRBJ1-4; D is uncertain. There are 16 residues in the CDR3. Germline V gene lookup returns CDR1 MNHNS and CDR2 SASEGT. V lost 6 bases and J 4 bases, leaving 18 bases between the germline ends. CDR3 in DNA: TGTGCCAGCAGCAAAAGCAAGGGCCCCATTAATGAAAAACTGTTTTTT. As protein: CASSKSKGPINEKLFF.

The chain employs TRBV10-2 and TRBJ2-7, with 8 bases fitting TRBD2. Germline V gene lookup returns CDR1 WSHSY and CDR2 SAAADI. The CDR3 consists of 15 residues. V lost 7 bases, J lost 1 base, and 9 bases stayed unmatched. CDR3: CASKDIGGASYEQYF. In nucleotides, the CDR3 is TGCGCCAGCAAGGACATCGGGGGGGCTTCCTACGAGCAGTACTTC.

The CDR3 DNA follows: TGTGCCAGCAGCCAAGATTTTAGCGGGAGGCAGAATGAGCAGTACTTC. Its translation: CASSQDFSGRQNEQYF. The chain is built from TRBV4-2 and TRBJ2-7; 10 bases agree with TRBD2. The CDR3 loop spans 16 amino acids. The ends lost 0 bases at V and 7 bases at J; junction bases unmatched: 9. Looked up from germline, CDR1 is LGHNA and CDR2 is YNFKEQ.